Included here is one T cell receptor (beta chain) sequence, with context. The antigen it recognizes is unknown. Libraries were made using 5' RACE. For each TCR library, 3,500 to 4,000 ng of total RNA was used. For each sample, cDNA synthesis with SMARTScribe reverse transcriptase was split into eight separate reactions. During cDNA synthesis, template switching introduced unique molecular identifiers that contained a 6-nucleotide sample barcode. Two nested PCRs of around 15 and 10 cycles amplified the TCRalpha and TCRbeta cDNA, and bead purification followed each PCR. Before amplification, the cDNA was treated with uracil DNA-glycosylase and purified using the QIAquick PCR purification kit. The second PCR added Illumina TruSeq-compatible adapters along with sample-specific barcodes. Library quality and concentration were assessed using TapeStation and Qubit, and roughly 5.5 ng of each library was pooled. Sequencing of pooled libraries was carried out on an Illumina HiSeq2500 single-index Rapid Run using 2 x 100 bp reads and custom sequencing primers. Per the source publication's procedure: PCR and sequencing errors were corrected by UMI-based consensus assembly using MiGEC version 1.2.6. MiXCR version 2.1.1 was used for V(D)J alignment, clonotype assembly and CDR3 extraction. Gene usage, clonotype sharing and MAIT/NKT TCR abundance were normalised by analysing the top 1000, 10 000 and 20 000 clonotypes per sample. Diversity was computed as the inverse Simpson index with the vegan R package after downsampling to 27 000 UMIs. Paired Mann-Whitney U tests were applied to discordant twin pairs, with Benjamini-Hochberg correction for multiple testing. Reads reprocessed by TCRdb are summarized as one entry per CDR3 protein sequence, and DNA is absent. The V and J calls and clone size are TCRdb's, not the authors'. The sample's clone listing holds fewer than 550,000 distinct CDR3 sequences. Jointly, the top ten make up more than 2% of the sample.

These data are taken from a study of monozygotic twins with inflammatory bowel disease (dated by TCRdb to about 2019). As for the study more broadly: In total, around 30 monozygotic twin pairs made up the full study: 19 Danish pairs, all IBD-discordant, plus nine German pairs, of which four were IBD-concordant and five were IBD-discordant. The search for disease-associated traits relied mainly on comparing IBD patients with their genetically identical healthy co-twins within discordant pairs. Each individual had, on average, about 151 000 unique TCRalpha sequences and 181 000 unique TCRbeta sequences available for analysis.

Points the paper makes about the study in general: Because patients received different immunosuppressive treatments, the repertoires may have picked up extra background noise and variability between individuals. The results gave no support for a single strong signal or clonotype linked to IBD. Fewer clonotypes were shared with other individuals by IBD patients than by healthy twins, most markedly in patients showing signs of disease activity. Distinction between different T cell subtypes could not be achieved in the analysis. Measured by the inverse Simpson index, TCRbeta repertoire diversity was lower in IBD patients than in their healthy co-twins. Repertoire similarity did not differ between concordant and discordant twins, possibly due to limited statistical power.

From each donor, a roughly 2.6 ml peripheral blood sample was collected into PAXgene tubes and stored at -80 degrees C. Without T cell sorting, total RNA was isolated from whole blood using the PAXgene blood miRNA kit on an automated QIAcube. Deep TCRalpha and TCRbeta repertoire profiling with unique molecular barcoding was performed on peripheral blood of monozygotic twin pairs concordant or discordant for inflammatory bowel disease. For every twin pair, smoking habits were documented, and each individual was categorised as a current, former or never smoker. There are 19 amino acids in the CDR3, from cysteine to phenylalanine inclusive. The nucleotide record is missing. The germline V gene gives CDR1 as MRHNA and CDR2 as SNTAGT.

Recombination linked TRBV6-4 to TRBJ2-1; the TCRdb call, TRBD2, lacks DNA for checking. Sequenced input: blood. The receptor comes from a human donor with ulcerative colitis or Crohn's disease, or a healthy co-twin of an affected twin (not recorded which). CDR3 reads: CASSHRGEGLAGTYNEQFF.